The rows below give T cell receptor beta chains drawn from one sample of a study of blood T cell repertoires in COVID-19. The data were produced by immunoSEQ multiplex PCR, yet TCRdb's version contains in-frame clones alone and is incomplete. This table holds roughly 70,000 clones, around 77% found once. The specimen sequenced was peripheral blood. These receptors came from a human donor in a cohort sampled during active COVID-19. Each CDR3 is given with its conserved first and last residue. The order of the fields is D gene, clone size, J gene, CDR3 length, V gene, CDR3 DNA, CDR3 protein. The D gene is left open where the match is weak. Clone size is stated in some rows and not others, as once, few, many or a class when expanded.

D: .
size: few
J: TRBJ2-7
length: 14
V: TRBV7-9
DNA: TGTGCCAGCAGCTTAGCGGGGGGGCCCTACGAGCAGTACTTC
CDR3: CASSLAGGPYEQYF

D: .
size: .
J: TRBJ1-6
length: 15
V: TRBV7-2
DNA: TGTGCCAGCAGCTTAGGTCCAGGGTGGGATTCACCCCTCCACTTT
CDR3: CASSLGPGWDSPLHF

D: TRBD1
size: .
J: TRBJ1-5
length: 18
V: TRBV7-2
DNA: TGTGCCAGCAGCCCCGCAGGATTGACAGGGACTTCCAATCAGCCCCAGCATTTT
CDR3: CASSPAGLTGTSNQPQHF

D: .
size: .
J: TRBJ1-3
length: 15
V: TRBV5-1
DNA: TGCGCCAGCAGCTTGGCAGGGGCTACTGGAAACACCATATATTTT
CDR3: CASSLAGATGNTIYF

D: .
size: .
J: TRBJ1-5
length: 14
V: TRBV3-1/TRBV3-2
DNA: TGTGCCAGCAGCCAGCGACAGGACAATCAGCCCCAGCATTTT
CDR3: CASSQRQDNQPQHF

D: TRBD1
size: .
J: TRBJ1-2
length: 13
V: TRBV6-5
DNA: TGTGCCAGCAGGCTGCGACAGGGGTATGGCTACACCTTC
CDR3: CASRLRQGYGYTF

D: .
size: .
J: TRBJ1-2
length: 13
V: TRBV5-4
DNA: TGTGCCAGCAGCCCGGACAGAAGTGGTGGCTACACCTTC
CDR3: CASSPDRSGGYTF

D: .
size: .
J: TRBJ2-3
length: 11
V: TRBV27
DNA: TGTGCCAGCAGCAGGGCCGATACGCAGTATTTT
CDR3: CASSRADTQYF

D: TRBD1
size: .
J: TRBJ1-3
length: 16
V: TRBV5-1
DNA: TGCGCCAGCAGCGACGGGACAGGGGGCCCTGGAAACACCATATATTTT
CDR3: CASSDGTGGPGNTIYF

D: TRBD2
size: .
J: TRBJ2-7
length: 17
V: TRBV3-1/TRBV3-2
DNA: TGTGCCAGCAGCCAGGTTAGGACTAGCGGGAGGGCCGACGAGCAGTACTTC
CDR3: CASSQVRTSGRADEQYF

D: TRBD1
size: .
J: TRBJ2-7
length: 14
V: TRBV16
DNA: TGTGCCAGCAGCCAATCGAGGGGGCGCTACGAGCAGTACTTC
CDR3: CASSQSRGRYEQYF

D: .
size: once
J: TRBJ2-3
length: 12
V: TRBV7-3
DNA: TGTGCCAGCGGGCATCGCACAGATACGCAGTATTTT
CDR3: CASGHRTDTQYF

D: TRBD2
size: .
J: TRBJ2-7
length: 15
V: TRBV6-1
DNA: TGTGCCAGCAGTGATCGCGGGAGGATGTACTACGAGCAGTACTTC
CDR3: CASSDRGRMYYEQYF

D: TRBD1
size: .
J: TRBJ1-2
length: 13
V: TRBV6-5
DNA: TGTGCCAGCAGCCGCGGACAGGGGCACGGCTACACCTTC
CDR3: CASSRGQGHGYTF

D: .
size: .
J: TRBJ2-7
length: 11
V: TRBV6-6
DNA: TGTGCCAGCAGCGCGACCTACGAGCAGTACTTC
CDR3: CASSATYEQYF

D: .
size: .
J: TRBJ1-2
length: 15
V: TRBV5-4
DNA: TGTGCCAGCAGCTCCGCAAGTCAGGGGTGGAATGGCTACACCTTC
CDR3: CASSSASQGWNGYTF

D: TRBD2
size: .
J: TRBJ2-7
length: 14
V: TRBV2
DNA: TGTGCCAGCAAACTAGCGGGGGCCTTCTACGAGCAGTACTTC
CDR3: CASKLAGAFYEQYF

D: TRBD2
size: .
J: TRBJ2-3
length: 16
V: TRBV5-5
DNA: TGTGCCAGCAGCTTGTCGCCTAGCGGGAGGACAGATACGCAGTATTTT
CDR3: CASSLSPSGRTDTQYF

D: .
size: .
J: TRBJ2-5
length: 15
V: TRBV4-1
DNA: TGCGCCAGCAGCCGACAAACAGTGTACCAAGAGACCCAGTACTTC
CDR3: CASSRQTVYQETQYF

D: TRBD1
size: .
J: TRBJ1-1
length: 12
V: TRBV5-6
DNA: TGTGCCAGCAGCTTCCCGACAGGGACTGCTTTCTTT
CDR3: CASSFPTGTAFF

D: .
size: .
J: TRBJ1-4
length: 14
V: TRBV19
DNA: TGTGCCAGTAGTGGTAGGAGACCGCTTGAAAAACTGTTTTTT
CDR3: CASSGRRPLEKLFF

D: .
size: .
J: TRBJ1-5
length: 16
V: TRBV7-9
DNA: TGTGCCAGCAGCTCCGGCCGAGGGAATAGCAATCAGCCCCAGCATTTT
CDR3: CASSSGRGNSNQPQHF

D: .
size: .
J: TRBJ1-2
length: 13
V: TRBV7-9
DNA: TGTGCCAGCAGCCCCGACAGGATCTATGGCTACACCTTC
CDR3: CASSPDRIYGYTF

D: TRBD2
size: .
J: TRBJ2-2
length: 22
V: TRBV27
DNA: TGTGCCAGCAGAAAGGGCGGAGCGGGGACTAGCGGGAGGTATATGAACACCGGGGAGCTGTTTTTT
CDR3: CASRKGGAGTSGRYMNTGELFF

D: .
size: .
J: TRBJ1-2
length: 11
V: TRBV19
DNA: TGTGCCAGTAGCTTGTACTATGGCTACACCTTC
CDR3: CASSLYYGYTF

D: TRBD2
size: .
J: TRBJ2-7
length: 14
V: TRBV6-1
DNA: TGTGCCAGCAGTGAAGTCCGGGGGGGGCGCGAGCAGTACTTC
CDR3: CASSEVRGGREQYF

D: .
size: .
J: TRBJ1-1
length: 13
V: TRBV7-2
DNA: TGTGCCAGCAGCTTGACAGCAAACACTGAAGCTTTCTTT
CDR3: CASSLTANTEAFF

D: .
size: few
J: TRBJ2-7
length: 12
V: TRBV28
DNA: TGTGCCAGCAGTTTTAGTATCGGCGAGCAGTACTTC
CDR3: CASSFSIGEQYF

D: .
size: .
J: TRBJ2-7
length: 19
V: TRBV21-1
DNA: TGTGCCAGCAGACAAAGAGGGGGTAGCGGGATGAGTTACTCCTACGAGCAGTACTTC
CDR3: CASRQRGGSGMSYSYEQYF

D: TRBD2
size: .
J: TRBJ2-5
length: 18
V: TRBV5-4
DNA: TGTGCCAGCAGCCCACAGAGAGGACTAGCGGGCTACCAAGAGACCCAGTACTTC
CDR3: CASSPQRGLAGYQETQYF

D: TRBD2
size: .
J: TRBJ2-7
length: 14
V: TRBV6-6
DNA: TGTGCCAGCATCGCGGCGGGAGGGCCCATCGAGCAGTACTTC
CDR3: CASIAAGGPIEQYF

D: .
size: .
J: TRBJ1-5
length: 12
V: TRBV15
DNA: TGTGCCACCAGCGGGGGGGGTCAGCCCCAGCATTTT
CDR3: CATSGGGQPQHF

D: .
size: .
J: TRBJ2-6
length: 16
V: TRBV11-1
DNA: TGTGCCAGCAGCTTACCCGGGGTCCCTGGGGCCAACGTCCTGACTTTC
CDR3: CASSLPGVPGANVLTF

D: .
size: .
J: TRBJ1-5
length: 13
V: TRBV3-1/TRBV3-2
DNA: TGTGCCAGCAGCCAAGATGGCCAGCAGCCCCAGCATTTT
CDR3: CASSQDGQQPQHF

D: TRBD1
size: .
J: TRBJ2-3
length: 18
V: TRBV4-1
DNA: TGCGCCAGCAGCCAAGACGGAACCGGGACAGGGGTATTAGATACGCAGTATTTT
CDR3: CASSQDGTGTGVLDTQYF

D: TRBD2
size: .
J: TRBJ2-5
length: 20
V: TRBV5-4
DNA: TGTGCCAGCAGCTCGGGACTACTTGGTAGGGCTAGCGGGACACAAGAGACCCAGTACTTC
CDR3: CASSSGLLGRASGTQETQYF